The entry below gives a single T cell receptor beta chain sequence along with its context. Its antigen is unidentified. These data are taken from a study of cytomegalovirus exposure and HLA in healthy donors. Researchers ran the PCR with 60 Vbeta and 13 Jbeta primers. Clones were read by immunoSEQ multiplex PCR, and TCRdb kept only the in-frame ones, dropping some. The table has some 200,000 clones, roughly four fifths seen once; the top ten hold approximately 0.74%. Findings and caveats of the study: CMV antigen specificity of a few CMV-associated chains was confirmed in vitro. Among immune exposure information, only CMV serostatus was available.

CDR3 length: 16 residues. V lost 4 bases and J lost 4, with 17 bases in between. Germline CDR1 and CDR2: MNHEY and SVGAGI. This chain uses TRBV6-5 with TRBJ2-1, with D possibly being TRBD2 (6 bases). This TCR derives from a woman in her late teens or twenties in good health and CMV-seronegative. Specimen: PBMCs. The CDR3 region is CASSFYSGSSYNEQFF. The DNA of the CDR3 is TGTGCCAGCAGTTTTTATAGCGGATCAAGTTACAATGAGCAGTTCTTC.